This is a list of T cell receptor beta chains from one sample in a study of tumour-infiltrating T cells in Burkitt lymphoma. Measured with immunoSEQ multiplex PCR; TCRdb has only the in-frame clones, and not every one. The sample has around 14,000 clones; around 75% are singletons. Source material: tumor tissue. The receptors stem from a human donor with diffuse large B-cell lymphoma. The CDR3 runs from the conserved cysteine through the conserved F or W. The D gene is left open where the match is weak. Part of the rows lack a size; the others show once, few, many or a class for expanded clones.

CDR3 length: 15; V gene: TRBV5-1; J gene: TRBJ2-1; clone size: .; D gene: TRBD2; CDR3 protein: CASSPGLASYNEQFF; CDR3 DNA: TGCGCCAGCAGCCCAGGACTAGCGTCCTACAATGAGCAGTTCTTC
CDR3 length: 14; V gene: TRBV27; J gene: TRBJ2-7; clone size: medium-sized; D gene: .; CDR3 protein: CASSSAGITYEQYF; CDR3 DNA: TGTGCCAGCAGTTCCGCAGGGATCACCTACGAGCAGTACTTC
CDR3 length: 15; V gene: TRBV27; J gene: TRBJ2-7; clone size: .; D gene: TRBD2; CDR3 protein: CASSLRRGAGIEQYF; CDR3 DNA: TGTGCCAGCAGTTTAAGGAGGGGAGCGGGGATAGAGCAGTACTTC
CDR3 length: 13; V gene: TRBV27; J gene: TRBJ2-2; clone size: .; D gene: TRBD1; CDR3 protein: CASSETGFGELFF; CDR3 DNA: TGTGCCAGCAGTGAGACAGGGTTCGGGGAGCTGTTTTTT
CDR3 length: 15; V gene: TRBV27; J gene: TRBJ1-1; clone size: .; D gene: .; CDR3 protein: CASSSPIGMNTEAFF; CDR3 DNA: TGTGCCAGCAGTTCCCCGATTGGTATGAACACTGAAGCTTTCTTT
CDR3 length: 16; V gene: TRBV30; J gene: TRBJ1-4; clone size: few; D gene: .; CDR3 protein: CAWSKNRIPVSEKLFF; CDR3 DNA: TGTGCCTGGAGCAAAAATCGGATACCAGTGAGTGAAAAACTGTTTTTT
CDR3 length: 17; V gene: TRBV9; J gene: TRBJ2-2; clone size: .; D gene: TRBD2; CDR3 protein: CASSGEASGRYTGELFF; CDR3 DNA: TGTGCCAGCAGCGGAGAGGCTAGCGGGAGATACACCGGGGAGCTGTTTTTT
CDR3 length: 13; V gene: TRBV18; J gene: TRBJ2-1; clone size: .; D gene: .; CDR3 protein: CASSPPSGNEQFF; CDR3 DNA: TGTGCCAGCTCACCACCTAGCGGCAATGAGCAGTTCTTC
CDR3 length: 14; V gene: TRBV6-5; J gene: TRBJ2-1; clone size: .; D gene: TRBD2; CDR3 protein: CASRGLAGADEQFF; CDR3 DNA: TGTGCCAGCAGAGGACTAGCGGGAGCCGATGAGCAGTTCTTC
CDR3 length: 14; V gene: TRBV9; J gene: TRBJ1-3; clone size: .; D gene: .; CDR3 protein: CASSAGVRGNTIYF; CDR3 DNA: TGTGCCAGCAGCGCGGGAGTCCGTGGAAACACCATATATTTT
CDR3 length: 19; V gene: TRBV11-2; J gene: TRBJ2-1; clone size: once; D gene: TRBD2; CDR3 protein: CASSDTSGTSGSWGNEQFF; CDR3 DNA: TGTGCCAGCAGCGACACATCCGGGACTAGCGGGAGTTGGGGCAATGAGCAGTTCTTC
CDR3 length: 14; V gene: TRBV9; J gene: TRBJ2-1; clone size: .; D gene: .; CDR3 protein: CASSPSNRYNEQFF; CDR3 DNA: TGTGCCAGCAGCCCATCGAACCGGTACAATGAGCAGTTCTTC
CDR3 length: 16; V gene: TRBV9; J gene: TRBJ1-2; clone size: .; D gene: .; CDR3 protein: CASSVAGGSRNYGYTF; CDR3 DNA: TGTGCCAGCAGCGTAGCTGGAGGCAGCCGGAACTATGGCTACACCTTC
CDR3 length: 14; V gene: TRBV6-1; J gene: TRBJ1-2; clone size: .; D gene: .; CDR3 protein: CASSERVREYGYTF; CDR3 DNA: TGTGCCAGCAGTGAAAGGGTCAGAGAGTATGGCTACACCTTC
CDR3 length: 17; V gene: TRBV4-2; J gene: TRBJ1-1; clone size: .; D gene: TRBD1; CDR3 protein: CASSQDETGVMNTEAFF; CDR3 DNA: TGTGCCAGCAGCCAAGACGAGACAGGGGTCATGAACACTGAAGCTTTCTTT
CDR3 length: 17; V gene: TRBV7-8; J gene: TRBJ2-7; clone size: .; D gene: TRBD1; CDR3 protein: CASSYDRGQSFPYEQYF; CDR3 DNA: TGTGCCAGCAGCTACGACAGGGGGCAGTCTTTCCCCTACGAGCAGTACTTC
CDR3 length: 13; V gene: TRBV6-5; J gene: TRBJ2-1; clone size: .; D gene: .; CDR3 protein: CASNFGPYNEQFF; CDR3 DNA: TGTGCCAGCAACTTCGGCCCCTACAATGAGCAGTTCTTC
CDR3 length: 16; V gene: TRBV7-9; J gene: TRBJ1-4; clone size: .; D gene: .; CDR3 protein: CASSLVLLGTNEKLFF; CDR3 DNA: TGTGCCAGCAGCTTAGTGCTTTTGGGAACTAATGAAAAACTGTTTTTT
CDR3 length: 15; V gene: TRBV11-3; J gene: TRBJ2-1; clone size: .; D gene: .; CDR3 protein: CASSSTGHSYNEQFF; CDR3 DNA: TGTGCCAGCAGCTCCACGGGCCACTCCTACAATGAGCAGTTCTTC
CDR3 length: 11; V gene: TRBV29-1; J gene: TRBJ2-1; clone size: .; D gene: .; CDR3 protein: CSVKSYNEQFF; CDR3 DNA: TGCAGCGTTAAATCCTACAATGAGCAGTTCTTC
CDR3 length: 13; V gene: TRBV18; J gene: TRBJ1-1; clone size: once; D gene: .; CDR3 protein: CASSPRANTEAFF; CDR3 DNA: TGTGCCAGCTCACCAAGGGCGAACACTGAAGCTTTCTTT
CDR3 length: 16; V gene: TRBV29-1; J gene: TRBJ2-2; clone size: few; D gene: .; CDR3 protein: CSVEVSGSVNTGELFF; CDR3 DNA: TGCAGCGTTGAGGTGTCAGGGAGCGTTAACACCGGGGAGCTGTTTTTT
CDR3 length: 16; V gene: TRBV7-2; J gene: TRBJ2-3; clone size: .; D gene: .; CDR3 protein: CASSLDTGKSTDTQYF; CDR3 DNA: TGTGCCAGCAGCCTAGACACCGGAAAGAGCACAGATACGCAGTATTTT
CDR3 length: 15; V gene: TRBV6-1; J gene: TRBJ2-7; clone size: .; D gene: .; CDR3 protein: CASREDEAVTYEQYF; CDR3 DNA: TGTGCCAGCAGGGAGGACGAGGCAGTTACCTACGAGCAGTACTTC
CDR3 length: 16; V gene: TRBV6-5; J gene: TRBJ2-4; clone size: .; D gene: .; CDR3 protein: CASSYSARGAKNIQYF; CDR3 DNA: TGTGCCAGCAGTTACTCGGCCCGCGGCGCCAAAAACATTCAGTACTTC
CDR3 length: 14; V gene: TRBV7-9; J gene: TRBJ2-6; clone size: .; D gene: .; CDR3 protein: CASSFSSGANVLTF; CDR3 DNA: TGTGCCAGCAGCTTTAGCTCTGGGGCCAACGTCCTGACTTTC
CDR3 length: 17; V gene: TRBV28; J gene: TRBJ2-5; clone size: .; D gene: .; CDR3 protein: CASSSPTRGPGQETQYF; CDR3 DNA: TGTGCCAGCAGTTCCCCCACCAGGGGCCCTGGGCAAGAGACCCAGTACTTC
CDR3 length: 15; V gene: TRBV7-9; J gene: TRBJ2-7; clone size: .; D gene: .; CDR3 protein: CASSATGGSVYEQYF; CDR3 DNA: TGTGCCAGCAGCGCGACTGGGGGGAGTGTGTACGAGCAGTACTTC
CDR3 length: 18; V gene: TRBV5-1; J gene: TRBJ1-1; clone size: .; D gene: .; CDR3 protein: CASSLALGRIVSDTEAFF; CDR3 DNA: TGCGCCAGCAGCTTGGCTTTAGGTCGAATCGTATCAGACACTGAAGCTTTCTTT
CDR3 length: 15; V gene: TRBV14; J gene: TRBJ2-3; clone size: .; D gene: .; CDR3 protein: CASSQVRTSTDTQYF; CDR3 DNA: TGTGCCAGCAGCCAGGTTCGGACTAGCACAGATACGCAGTATTTT
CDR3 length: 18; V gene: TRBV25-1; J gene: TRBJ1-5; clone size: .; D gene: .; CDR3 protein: CASSEPHGLRGEHQPQHF; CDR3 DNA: TGTGCCAGCAGTGAACCCCATGGACTTCGAGGGGAACATCAGCCCCAGCATTTT
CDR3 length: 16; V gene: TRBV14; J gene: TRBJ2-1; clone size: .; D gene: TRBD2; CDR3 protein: CASSHFRGRVGGEQFF; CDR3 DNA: TGTGCCAGCAGCCATTTCCGCGGGAGAGTCGGCGGTGAGCAGTTCTTC
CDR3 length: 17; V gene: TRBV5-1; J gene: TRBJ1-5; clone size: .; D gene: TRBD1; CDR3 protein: CASSDGTGGMSNQPQHF; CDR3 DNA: TGCGCCAGCAGCGATGGGACAGGGGGGATGAGCAATCAGCCCCAGCATTTT
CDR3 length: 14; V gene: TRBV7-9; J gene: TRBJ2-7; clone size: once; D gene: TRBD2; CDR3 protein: CASSDLRAGDEQYF; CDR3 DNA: TGTGCCAGCAGTGACTTGAGGGCGGGAGACGAGCAGTACTTC
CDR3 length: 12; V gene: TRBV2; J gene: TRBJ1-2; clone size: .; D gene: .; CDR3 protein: CASSGTAYGYTF; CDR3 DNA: TGTGCCAGCAGTGGGACAGCGTATGGCTACACCTTC
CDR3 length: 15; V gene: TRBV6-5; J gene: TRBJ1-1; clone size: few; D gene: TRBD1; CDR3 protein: CASSYWTGVGPEAFF; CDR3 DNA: TGTGCCAGCAGTTACTGGACAGGGGTAGGCCCTGAAGCTTTCTTT
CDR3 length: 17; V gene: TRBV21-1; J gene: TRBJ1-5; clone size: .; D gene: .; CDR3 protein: CASSKMTGRVDNQPQHF; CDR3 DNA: TGTGCCAGCAGCAAGATGACAGGGCGTGTGGACAATCAGCCCCAGCATTTT
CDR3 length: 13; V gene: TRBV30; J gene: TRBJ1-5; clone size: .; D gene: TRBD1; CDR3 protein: CAWKEQGVQPQHF; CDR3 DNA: TGTGCCTGGAAGGAGCAGGGGGTCCAGCCCCAGCATTTT
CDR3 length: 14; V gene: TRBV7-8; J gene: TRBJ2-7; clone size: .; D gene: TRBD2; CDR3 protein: CASSLGLASDEQYF; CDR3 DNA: TGTGCCAGCAGCCTTGGACTAGCGAGCGACGAGCAGTACTTC
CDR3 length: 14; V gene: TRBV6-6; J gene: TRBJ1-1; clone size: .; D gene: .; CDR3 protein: CASSYDPLSPEAFF; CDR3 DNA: TGTGCCAGCAGTTACGATCCGTTGAGTCCTGAAGCTTTCTTT
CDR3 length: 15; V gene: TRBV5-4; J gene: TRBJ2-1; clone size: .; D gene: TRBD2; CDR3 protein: CASRFSGTPYNEQFF; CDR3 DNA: TGTGCCAGCAGATTTAGCGGGACCCCCTACAATGAGCAGTTCTTC
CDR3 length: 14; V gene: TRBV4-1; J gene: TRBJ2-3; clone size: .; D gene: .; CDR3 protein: CASSQELASDTQYF; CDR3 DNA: TGCGCCAGCAGCCAAGAGCTAGCGTCAGATACGCAGTATTTT
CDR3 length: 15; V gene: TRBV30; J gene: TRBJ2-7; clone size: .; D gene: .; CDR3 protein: CAWSGGLPLLYEQYF; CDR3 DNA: TGTGCCTGGAGTGGGGGACTCCCCCTTCTCTACGAGCAGTACTTC
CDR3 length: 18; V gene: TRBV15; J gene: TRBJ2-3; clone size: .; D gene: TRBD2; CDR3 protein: CATSRAPGGSGIADTQYF; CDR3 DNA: TGTGCCACCAGCAGAGCCCCCGGGGGTAGCGGGATCGCAGATACGCAGTATTTT
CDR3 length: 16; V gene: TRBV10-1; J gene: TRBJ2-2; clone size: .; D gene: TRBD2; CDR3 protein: CASSEGLAVSTGELFF; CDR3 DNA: TGCGCCAGCAGTGAGGGACTAGCGGTATCCACCGGGGAGCTGTTTTTT
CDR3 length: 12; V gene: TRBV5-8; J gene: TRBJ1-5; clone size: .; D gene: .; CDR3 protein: CASSSDGQPQHF; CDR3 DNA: TGTGCCAGCAGCTCCGACGGTCAGCCCCAGCATTTT
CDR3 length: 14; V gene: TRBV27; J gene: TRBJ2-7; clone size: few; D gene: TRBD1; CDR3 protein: CASSAGTGGYEQYF; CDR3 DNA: TGTGCCAGCAGCGCCGGGACAGGGGGCTACGAGCAGTACTTC
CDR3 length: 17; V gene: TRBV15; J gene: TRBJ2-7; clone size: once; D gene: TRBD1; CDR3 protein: CATSRDPRQGPSYEQYF; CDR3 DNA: TGTGCCACCAGCAGAGATCCCCGACAGGGGCCTTCCTACGAGCAGTACTTC
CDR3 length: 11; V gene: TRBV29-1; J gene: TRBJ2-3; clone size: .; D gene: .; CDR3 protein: CSVEGGTPQYF; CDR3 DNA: TGCAGCGTCGAAGGCGGGACTCCGCAGTATTTT
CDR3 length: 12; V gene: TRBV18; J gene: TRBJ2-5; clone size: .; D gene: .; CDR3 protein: CASSLHPETQYF; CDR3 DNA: TGTGCCAGCTCACTACACCCAGAGACCCAGTACTTC
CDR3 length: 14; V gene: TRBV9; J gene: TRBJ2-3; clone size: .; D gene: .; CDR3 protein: CASSVEGSTDTQYF; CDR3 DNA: TGTGCCAGCAGCGTAGAGGGGAGCACAGATACGCAGTATTTT
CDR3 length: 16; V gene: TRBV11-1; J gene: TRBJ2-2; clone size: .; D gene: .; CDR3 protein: CASKMGGLLYTGELFF; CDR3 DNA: TGTGCCAGCAAGATGGGCGGCCTATTGTACACCGGGGAGCTGTTTTTT
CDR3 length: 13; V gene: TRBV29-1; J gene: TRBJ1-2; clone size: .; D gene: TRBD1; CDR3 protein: CSVGRGQRYGYTF; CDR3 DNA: TGCAGCGTTGGGAGGGGACAGCGCTATGGCTACACCTTC
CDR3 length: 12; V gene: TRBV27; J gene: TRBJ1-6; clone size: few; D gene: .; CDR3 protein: CASSYPGAPLHF; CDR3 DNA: TGTGCCAGCAGTTACCCCGGGGCACCCCTCCACTTT
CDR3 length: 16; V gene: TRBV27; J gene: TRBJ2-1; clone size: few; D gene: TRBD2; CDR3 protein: CASSSKREWFYNEQFF; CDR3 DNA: TGTGCCAGCAGTTCAAAGCGGGAGTGGTTCTACAATGAGCAGTTCTTC
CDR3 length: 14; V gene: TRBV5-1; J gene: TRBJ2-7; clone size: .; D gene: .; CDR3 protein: CASSRETGPYEQYF; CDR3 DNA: TGCGCCAGCAGCCGGGAGACAGGCCCCTACGAGCAGTACTTC
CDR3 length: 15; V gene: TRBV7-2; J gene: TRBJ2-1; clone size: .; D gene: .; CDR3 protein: CASSPPSPSYNEQFF; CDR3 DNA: TGTGCCAGCAGCCCGCCCAGCCCCTCCTACAATGAGCAGTTCTTC